This entry lists 25 T cell receptor beta chains sequenced from one sample in a study of human T cells and chemical hapten exposure (dated by TCRdb to the early 2020s). The treatment or condition label corresponds to: therapeutic diphenylcyclopropenone sensitization with weekly scalp DPC. During library preparation, unique molecular identifiers were attached to individual cDNA molecules so that TCRs could be counted quantitatively and reproducibly. The raw public data were reprocessed by TCRdb itself: fastp quality trimming at Q25, MiXCR clonotype calling, in-frame beta chains only. When rows share a CDR3 protein, they turn into one entry using the most common DNA and genes. The sample table shows about 5,200 distinct CDR3 sequences, and less than 65% are seen once. Clones ranked in the top ten supply about 4% of the sample. The material sequenced was whole blood, taken before DPC sensitization or 2, 6, or about 24 weeks after (not recorded which). Every receptor here comes from an adult with alopecia areata. Some clones in this sample may be carry-over from other donors' samples. This table probably holds off-target reads from a library built for another chain.

The chain recombines TRBV18 with TRBJ2-5, with D unclear. Germline values: CDR1 KGHSH, CDR2 LQKENI. The V and J ends lost 3 bases and 0 bases respectively, with 2 bases between them. The CDR3 sequence is 12 residues long. For the CDR3, the DNA is TGTGCCAGCTCACCCTACCAAGAGACCCAGTACTTC. It specifies CASSPYQETQYF.

The chain has TRBV21-1 and TRBJ2-3; TRBD2, the D gene given by the table, was not confirmed from the DNA. TRBV21-1 is given as a pseudogene. This CDR3 has 15 residues. The DNA of the CDR3 is TGTGCCAGCAGCAAAAGGGAGAGAAGGACAGATACGCAGTATTTT. Its protein is CASSKRERRTDTQYF.

The rearrangement uses TRBV5-8 and TRBJ2-1, with D perhaps TRBD2 (7 bases). V was cut by 4 bases and J by 9 bases, with 17 bases left in between. The CDR3 extends over 14 amino acids. Germline V gene sequence: CDR1 SGHTS, CDR2 YDEGEE. CDR3 in DNA: TGTGCCAGCAGCCCAATCCGGGGGGCCTCTGAGCAGTTCTTC. Translation: CASSPIRGASEQFF.

The chain uses TRBV5-4 and TRBJ2-7, with D unresolved. Germline values: CDR1 SGHNT, CDR2 YYREEE (reference sequence). This CDR3 region has 12 residues. Trimming removed 4 bases at V and 9 bases at J, with 14 bases between. The CDR3: CASSLDPSRQYF. The CDR3 DNA reads TGTGCCAGCAGCCTGGACCCGTCGCGGCAGTACTTC. Variable domain in full (rest from reference TRBV5-4 and TRBJ2-7): ETGVTQSPTHLIKTRGQQVTLRCSSQSGHNTVSWYQQALGQGPQFIFQYYREEENGRGNFPPRFSGLQFPNYSSELNVNALELDDSALYLCASSLDPSRQYFGPGTRLTVT.

This clonotype was detected once. This chain links TRBV15 with TRBJ2-3, with unresolved D. CDR1 is LNHNV, CDR2 YYDKDF, per germline (reference sequence). The CDR3 has 16 residues. V dropped 3 bases and J dropped 2 bases, with 15 bases sitting between them. The CDR3 here is CATSSPLELFTDTQYF. The CDR3 DNA reads as TGTGCCACCAGCAGCCCCCTCGAACTTTTCACAGATACGCAGTATTTT.

The chain combines TRBV7-9 with TRBJ2-5; the D gene could be TRBD1 or TRBD2 (5 bases each). Trimming cost V 3 bases and J 0 bases, with 26 bases left between them. Germline CDR1 reads SEHNR; CDR2 reads FQNEAQ (reference sequence). This CDR3 comprises 20 residues. In nucleotides, the CDR3 is TGTGCCAGCAGCTTCCCGCCCCCGGGACGGGGTGTAGGGTACCAAGAGACCCAGTACTTC. This encodes CASSFPPPGRGVGYQETQYF.

The chain employs TRBV4-2 and TRBJ2-6, with D perhaps TRBD2 (5 bases). The germline gives CDR1 LGHNA, CDR2 YNFKEQ. V was trimmed by 0 bases and J by 0 bases, leaving 12 bases between them. This CDR3 contains 18 residues. The CDR3 nucleotides are TGTGCCAGCAGCCAAGAGGAGCGGCCTTTCTCTGGGGCCAACGTCCTGACTTTC. Translation: CASSQEERPFSGANVLTF.

The chain has TRBV28 and TRBJ2-3; D unclear. Germline CDR1 MDHEN, CDR2 SYDVKM. This CDR3 comprises 13 residues. CDR3 loop: CAERATGTDTQYF. The CDR3 DNA reads as TGTGCTGAAAGGGCTACCGGCACAGATACGCAGTATTTT. The full variable domain, completed using reference TRBV28 and TRBJ2-3, is DVKVTQSSRYLVKRTGEKVFLECVQDMDHENMFWYRQDPGLGLRLIYFSYDVKMKEKGDIPEGYSVSREKKERFSLILESASTNQTSMYLCAERATGTDTQYFGPGTRLTVL.

This clonotype has a single count. The rearrangement uses TRBV29-1 and TRBJ2-5; 13 bases map to TRBD2. The ends lost 5 bases at V and 7 bases at J; junction bases unmatched: 7. The CDR3 runs to 14 residues. CDR1 is SQVTM and CDR2 is ANQGSEA in the germline V gene. The CDR3 region has the DNA TGCAGCGTTTCTGGACTAGCGGGAGTCGGGACCCAGTACTTC. Protein: CSVSGLAGVGTQYF.

J is TRBJ1-5 and V is TRBV12-3 or TRBV12-4; 9 bases align to TRBD1. This CDR3 spans 15 amino acids. V gave up 6 bases and J gave up 0 bases; unmatched junction bases: 3. The CDR3: CASSPGQGSNQPQHF. The CDR3 DNA sequence: TGTGCCAGCAGCCCGGGACAGGGTAGCAATCAGCCCCAGCATTTT.

This clonotype occurred a few times. The chain couples TRBV19 to TRBJ2-7, with 12 bases matching TRBD1. The germline gives CDR1 LNHDA, CDR2 SQIVND (reference sequence). V shed 8 bases and J 5 bases; nucleotides not matched to a gene: 13. CDR3 length: 16 amino acids. The DNA for the CDR3 is TGTGCCAGTGCTCCCGGGACAGGGGGCAGGAGCAACGAGCAGTACTTC. It specifies CASAPGTGGRSNEQYF.

J is TRBJ2-7 and V is TRBV28; 7 nucleotides agree with TRBD1. Germline values: CDR1 MDHEN, CDR2 SYDVKM. The trim removed 4 bases at V and 4 bases at J, leaving 7 bases unmatched. The CDR3 has 14 amino acids. In DNA, the CDR3 is TGTGCCAGCAGTTCCCGGGACAGAGAATACGAGCAGTACTTC. It specifies CASSSRDREYEQYF.

This chain uses TRBV29-1 with TRBJ2-1; 10 positions agree with TRBD1. The V gene's germline CDR1 is SQVTM and CDR2 ANQGSEA. The length of the CDR3 is 13 residues. V gave up 5 bases and J gave up 7 bases; unmatched junction bases: 5. The DNA for the CDR3 is TGCAGCGTTTGGGACAGGGGAACTAATGAGCAGTTCTTC. Translating gives CSVWDRGTNEQFF.

The genes are TRBV12-3 or TRBV12-4 and TRBJ2-7; 10 bases are shared with TRBD2. V shed 6 bases, J shed 2 bases, and the junction held 4 bases outside the gene matches. This CDR3 has 14 residues. CDR3 nucleotide sequence: TGTGCCAGCAGCTGGACTAGCGGCACCTACGAGCAGTACTTC. Residues: CASSWTSGTYEQYF.

The chain recombines TRBV20-1 with TRBJ2-7; 7 nucleotides align to TRBD2. V lost 6 bases and J lost 3; bases outside the gene matches: 11. This CDR3 spans 14 amino acids. Looked up from germline, CDR1 is DFQATT and CDR2 is SNEGSKA (reference sequence). This CDR3 reads CSAPGGPRVYEQYF. The CDR3 DNA is TGCAGTGCCCCGGGAGGACCACGAGTCTACGAGCAGTACTTC.

This sequence joins TRBV29-1 and TRBJ2-1, with TRBD2 matching over 9 bases. The CDR3 runs 15 residues. Per the germline V gene, CDR1 is SQVTM and CDR2 is ANQGSEA. The junction had 8 bases not matched to a gene; V was cut back by 6 bases and J by 2 bases. The CDR3 protein is CSVYPSGNTYNEQFF. For the CDR3, the DNA is TGCAGCGTATACCCTAGCGGGAATACCTACAATGAGCAGTTCTTC.

V and J are TRBV7-6 and TRBJ2-1, with 12 bases aligning to TRBD2. Germline V gene sequence: CDR1 SGHVS, CDR2 FNYEAQ. V trimming: 1 base; J trimming: 5 bases; junction bases outside the gene matches: 6. The CDR3 length is 17 residues. The CDR3 DNA follows: TGTGCCAGCAGCTTAGGGCTTACTAGCGGGAGGAACAATGAGCAGTTCTTC. This sequence encodes CASSLGLTSGRNNEQFF.

As DNA, the CDR3 is TGTGCCAGCTCGACCCGGCAGGCGGGCTACAATGAGCAGTTCTTC. It encodes CASSTRQAGYNEQFF. This chain links TRBV18 with TRBJ2-1; a possible D gene is TRBD2 (5 bases). V lost 6 bases, J lost 3 bases, and 15 bases lay in between. The CDR3 is made up of 15 amino acids. Germline lookup yields CDR1 KGHSH and CDR2 LQKENI.

The chain has TRBV14 and TRBJ2-7; perhaps TRBD1 as D (6 bases). V gave up 5 bases and J gave up 0 bases, with 23 bases separating them. The CDR3 loop spans 18 amino acids. Germline lookup yields CDR1 SGHDN and CDR2 FVKESK. The chain's CDR3 is CASSYTGRAAWCSYEQYF. For the CDR3, the DNA is TGTGCCAGCAGCTATACAGGGCGCGCGGCTTGGTGCTCCTACGAGCAGTACTTC.

This clonotype was seen more than once but under ten times. The chain links TRBV7-9 to TRBJ2-5; the D is unclear. This CDR3 has 11 amino acids. CDR1 and CDR2 (germline): SEHNR, FQNEAQ (reference sequence). With 3 bases removed from V and 5 bases from J, the gap between germline ends came to 4 bases. The CDR3 is CASSFGETQYF. In DNA form, the CDR3 reads TGTGCCAGCAGCTTCGGGGAGACCCAGTACTTC.

J is TRBJ2-1 and V is TRBV12-3 or TRBV12-4, with a weak D call TRBD2 (6 bases). The CDR3 loop spans 13 amino acids. V was shortened by 5 bases and J by 6 bases, with 11 bases between the two germline ends. Written as DNA, the CDR3 is TGTGCCAGCAGTCCCCCGACTAGCAATGAGCAGTTCTTC. Translating gives CASSPPTSNEQFF.

This clonotype has just a few counts. The chain is built from TRBV12-3 or TRBV12-4 and TRBJ2-7, with D uncertain. The CDR3 length is 12 residues. Trimming shortened V by 5 bases and J by 3 bases, and 8 bases separated the two germline ends. The CDR3 is CASSPSLYEQYF. The DNA for the CDR3 is TGTGCCAGCAGTCCGTCCCTCTACGAGCAGTACTTC.

This chain connects TRBV6-5 to TRBJ2-6, with D perhaps matching TRBD2 (7 bases). CDR3 length equals 17 residues. Germline V gene lookup returns CDR1 MNHEY and CDR2 SVGAGI. V was shortened by 4 bases and J by 3 bases, with 16 bases between the two germline ends. CDR3 in amino acids: CASSFLRGGDGANVLTF. Written as DNA, the CDR3 is TGTGCCAGCAGTTTCCTCAGGGGAGGGGATGGGGCCAACGTCCTGACTTTC.

This clonotype has just one count. V usage is TRBV5-1 and J usage is TRBJ2-5; D gene ambiguous. CDR1 and CDR2 (germline): SGHRS, YFSETQ. Trimming cost V 6 bases and J 2 bases, with 5 bases left between them. The CDR3 length is 11 residues. For the CDR3, the DNA is TGCGCCAGCAACTTACAAGAGACCCAGTACTTC. It specifies CASNLQETQYF. Full variable domain (missing parts from reference TRBV5-1 and TRBJ2-5): KAGVTQTPRYLIKTRGQQVTLSCSPISGHRSVSWYQQTPGQGLQFLFEYFSETQRNKGNFPGRFSGRQFSNSRSEMNVSTLELGDSALYLCASNLQETQYFGPGTRLLVL.

V and J are TRBV18 and TRBJ2-6, with D uncertain. This CDR3 contains 15 residues. Germline CDR1 and CDR2: KGHSH and LQKENI. V was clipped by 2 bases and J by 0 bases, with 5 bases between them. In nucleotides, the CDR3 is TGTGCCAGCTCACCAGGGGACTCTGGGGCCAACGTCCTGACTTTC. Residues: CASSPGDSGANVLTF.